This paragraph covers one T cell receptor beta chain sequence. As yet, its antigen is unknown. These data are taken from a study of shared clonotypes between healthy human individuals. On the study more broadly: Three plates were used per donor for CD4 naive, three for CD4 memory, two for CD8 naive and one for CD8 memory. Study outcomes and limitations: Some naive CD4 clonotypes, about 5%, turned up in common across four donors.

Only CD45RO-negative cells positively selected for CCR7 counted as naive CD8 cells, so terminally differentiated effector memory CD45RA+ cells were excluded. The CDR3 loop spans 16 amino acids. The ends lost 1 base at V and 1 base at J; junction bases unmatched: 7. Per germline, CDR1 SGHAT and CDR2 FQNNGV. The assay was immunoSEQ multiplex PCR, and TCRdb's table has in-frame clones only and misses some. The sample consists of millions of clones, roughly 94% of them appearing once. The sequence was collected from a man aged 18 to 35 in good health. The sequenced material came from naive CD8+ T cells sorted from blood. V usage is TRBV11-2 and J usage is TRBJ2-7, with 7 bases identical to TRBD2. The DNA for the CDR3 is TGTGCCAGCAGCTTAGCGAGTAGCGGGCTGTCCTACGAGCAGTACTTC. Translating gives CASSLASSGLSYEQYF.